The entry below describes one T cell receptor (beta chain). Its antigen is not known. The V end lost 5 bases, the J end lost 4 bases, and 11 bases lay between the germline ends. Germline V gives CDR1 SGHTA, CDR2 FQGTGA. This CDR3 is built from 13 residues. These data come from a study of tumor-infiltrating lymphocytes in localized non-small cell lung cancer. Whole-study results and caveats: Different pieces of the same tissue were used for each assay.

TCRdb keeps only in-frame clones here, not all; method: immunoSEQ multiplex PCR. Found here are nearly 9,500 clones, about 78% of them singletons; the top ten hold roughly 17%. Material: uninvolved lung tissue not adjacent to the tumor. The rearrangement joins TRBV7-3 to TRBJ2-5; the D gene could be TRBD1 or TRBD2 (5 bases each). This sequence originates from a human donor with non-small cell lung cancer. The CDR3 DNA reads TGTGCCAGCAGCCCCCGGGACGGAGAGACCCAGTACTTC. It translates to CASSPRDGETQYF.